The T cell receptor (beta chain) described here comes from a study of shared clonotypes between healthy human individuals. The CDR3 covers 14 residues. The ends were cut back, 4 bases at V and 3 bases at J, with 14 bases in the middle. CDR1 and CDR2 (germline): SGDLS, YYNGEE. Some clones are missing from TCRdb's copy, which holds only in-frame ones; the method was immunoSEQ multiplex PCR. The table has under 1,100,000 clones, about 75% seen once; the top ten hold 1.2% to 1.5%. V usage is TRBV9 and J usage is TRBJ2-7, with D perhaps matching TRBD1 (5 bases). The TCR sequence derives from a man aged 18 to 30 in good health. Sequenced: memory CD4+ T cells sorted from blood. Stated subset: CD45RA-negative fraction. The CDR3 protein is CASSSPGKGYEQYF. CDR3 nucleotides: TGTGCCAGCAGCTCACCAGGGAAGGGCTACGAGCAGTACTTC.